The rows below give T cell receptor beta chains drawn from one sample of a study of shared clonotypes between healthy human individuals. Method: immunoSEQ multiplex PCR; TCRdb's copy keeps in-frame clones and lacks some. Here the sample spans about half a million clones, 70% to 85% being singletons. The specimen was PBMCs. All receptors come from a woman aged 40 to 50 in good health. Some clones in this sample may be carry-over from other donors' samples. The CDR3 runs from the conserved cysteine through the conserved F or W. The D gene is left open where the match is weak. The listing skips clone size in some rows; elsewhere it reads once, few, many or a size class.

V,D,size,J,CDR3,DNA
TRBV6-1,NA,few,TRBJ2-2,CASSVGGTGELFF,TGTGCCAGCAGTGTCGGTGGTACCGGGGAGCTGTTTTTT
TRBV6-1,NA,many,TRBJ2-7,CASSSTPAEGSEQYF,TGTGCCAGCAGTTCCACACCGGCGGAGGGCAGCGAGCAGTACTTC
TRBV30,NA,NA,TRBJ1-5,CAWSFPGLGDQPQHF,TGTGCCTGGAGTTTTCCAGGGTTGGGGGATCAGCCCCAGCATTTT
TRBV6-1,NA,NA,TRBJ1-2,CASSVTANYGYTF,TGTGCCAGCAGCGTGACAGCTAACTATGGCTACACCTTC
TRBV10-3,NA,NA,TRBJ1-1,CATSGRQNTEAFF,TGTGCCACCAGTGGCCGGCAGAACACTGAAGCTTTCTTT
TRBV28,TRBD2,NA,TRBJ2-7,CASRSNTDLAGLSYEQYF,TGTGCCAGCAGATCAAACACGGACCTAGCGGGCCTCTCCTACGAGCAGTACTTC
TRBV28,NA,NA,TRBJ2-7,CASSFAGPLWVEQYF,TGTGCCAGCAGTTTTGCGGGACCCCTCTGGGTCGAGCAGTACTTC
TRBV5-4,TRBD2,NA,TRBJ2-1,CASSRTSGRNSYNEQFF,TGTGCCAGCAGCCGGACTAGCGGGAGGAACTCCTACAATGAGCAGTTCTTC
TRBV5-1,TRBD2,many,TRBJ2-6,CASSPEGAGGDLIRVSSGANVLTF,TGCGCCAGCAGCCCGGAAGGGGCGGGAGGAGACTTAATTAGGGTGAGCTCTGGGGCCAACGTCCTGACTTTC
TRBV2,TRBD1,NA,TRBJ1-5,CASTHQTGGVQPQHF,TGTGCCAGCACCCACCAGACAGGGGGCGTTCAGCCCCAGCATTTT
TRBV2,NA,NA,TRBJ1-5,CASSALTGGQPQHF,TGTGCCAGCAGTGCTCTGACGGGGGGTCAGCCCCAGCATTTT
TRBV2,TRBD1,NA,TRBJ1-1,CASSEQGVSNTEAFF,TGTGCCAGCAGTGAGCAGGGGGTGTCGAACACTGAAGCTTTCTTT
TRBV2,NA,NA,TRBJ2-2,CASSSMAGRGGELFF,TGTGCCAGCAGTTCGATGGCAGGCCGGGGCGGGGAGCTGTTTTTT
TRBV5-8,NA,NA,TRBJ2-1,CASSLDRFYNEQFF,TGTGCCAGCAGCTTAGACCGCTTCTACAATGAGCAGTTCTTC
TRBV28,NA,NA,TRBJ1-2,CAITNPNRVYGYTF,TGTGCCATCACGAACCCAAACAGGGTCTATGGCTACACCTTC
TRBV28,NA,few,TRBJ1-2,CASSHMEYRVVYGYTF,TGTGCCAGCAGTCATATGGAATACCGGGTTGTATATGGCTACACCTTC
TRBV5-4,NA,many,TRBJ2-3,CASSLAGPTDTQYF,TGTGCCAGCAGCTTAGCTGGGCCGACAGATACGCAGTATTTT
TRBV2,TRBD1,NA,TRBJ1-2,CASSRDSLTYYGYTF,TGTGCCAGCAGTAGGGACAGTCTAACGTACTATGGCTACACCTTC
TRBV11-3,TRBD1,NA,TRBJ2-1,CASSLDTGAYNEQFF,TGTGCCAGCAGCTTAGATACAGGGGCCTACAATGAGCAGTTCTTC
TRBV5-4,NA,NA,TRBJ1-6,CASSLSQVNSPLHF,TGTGCCAGCAGCTTGAGCCAGGTTAATTCACCCCTCCACTTT
TRBV5-4,NA,NA,TRBJ2-7,CASSLVGSGREQYF,TGTGCCAGCAGCTTGGTGGGCTCAGGTCGTGAGCAGTACTTC
TRBV7-2,NA,NA,TRBJ1-5,CASSFPGNNQPQHF,TGTGCCAGCAGTTTTCCAGGGAACAATCAGCCCCAGCATTTT
TRBV4-3,NA,many,TRBJ2-1,CASSQGYSREHYNEQFF,TGCGCCAGCAGCCAAGGCTATTCCCGCGAACACTACAATGAGCAGTTCTTC
TRBV7-2,NA,NA,TRBJ2-3,CASSVLVRADTQYF,TGTGCCAGCAGCGTCTTAGTTAGAGCAGATACGCAGTATTTT
TRBV11-2,NA,NA,TRBJ2-1,CASSIRGYAKKDNEQFF,TGTGCCAGCAGCATAAGGGGGTACGCGAAGAAAGACAATGAGCAGTTCTTC
TRBV5-1,NA,NA,TRBJ2-2,CASSLAARSTGELFF,TGCGCCAGCAGCTTGGCCGCACGGTCAACCGGGGAGCTGTTTTTT
TRBV7-2,NA,NA,TRBJ2-1,CASSLSLGYPNNEQFF,TGTGCCAGCAGCTTAAGTTTGGGGTACCCGAACAATGAGCAGTTCTTC
TRBV30,TRBD1,NA,TRBJ2-3,CAWSTGTGVSDTQYF,TGTGCCTGGAGTACCGGGACAGGGGTGTCAGATACGCAGTATTTT
TRBV28,NA,NA,TRBJ1-2,CASSPPRQAPVYGYTF,TGTGCCAGCAGTCCCCCCCGACAGGCCCCAGTCTATGGCTACACCTTC
TRBV6-1,TRBD2,NA,TRBJ2-7,CASSEASGPYEQYF,TGTGCCAGCAGTGAAGCTAGCGGGCCCTACGAGCAGTACTTC
TRBV18,NA,NA,TRBJ1-5,CASSPPGMGNDQPQHF,TGTGCCAGCTCACCACCGGGTATGGGGAACGATCAGCCCCAGCATTTT
TRBV6-1,TRBD2,NA,TRBJ2-1,CAIHTSGRYNEQFF,TGTGCCATCCACACTAGCGGGAGGTACAATGAGCAGTTCTTC
TRBV6-5,NA,NA,TRBJ2-3,CASSRPGLSTDTQYF,TGTGCCAGCAGTAGGCCGGGACTCAGCACAGATACGCAGTATTTT
TRBV6-6,NA,few,TRBJ2-4,CASSYSQGGNIQYF,TGTGCCAGCAGTTACTCCCAGGGTGGAAACATTCAGTACTTC
TRBV7-9,TRBD1,NA,TRBJ1-1,CASSQTGRQNTEAFF,TGTGCCAGCAGCCAGACAGGGCGACAGAACACTGAAGCTTTCTTT
TRBV7-2,TRBD1,NA,TRBJ2-1,CASSYRRDRGHEQFF,TGTGCCAGCAGCTATAGACGGGACAGGGGCCATGAGCAGTTCTTC
TRBV11-2,NA,NA,TRBJ2-7,CASSFWGGGSSYEQYF,TGTGCCAGCAGCTTCTGGGGGGGCGGGAGCTCCTACGAGCAGTACTTC
TRBV15,TRBD2,NA,TRBJ2-1,CATSLTSGGGNEQFF,TGTGCCACCAGCCTGACTAGCGGGGGGGGCAATGAGCAGTTCTTC
TRBV19,TRBD2,NA,TRBJ2-7,CASSSGRRGEQYF,TGTGCCAGTAGTAGCGGGAGGAGAGGCGAGCAGTACTTC
TRBV19,TRBD1,many,TRBJ2-1,CASSMTGGSNNEQFF,TGTGCCAGTAGTATGACAGGGGGTAGCAACAATGAGCAGTTCTTC
TRBV9,TRBD2,NA,TRBJ2-3,CASSSGGPRSTDTQYF,TGTGCCAGCAGCTCGGGGGGGCCGCGGAGCACAGATACGCAGTATTTT
TRBV28,NA,few,TRBJ1-5,CASSQRTQPQHF,TGTGCCAGCAGTCAGAGAACGCAGCCCCAGCATTTT
TRBV7-2,NA,NA,TRBJ2-3,CASSLVGAGRTDTQYF,TGTGCCAGCAGCTTAGTCGGGGCGGGACGCACAGATACGCAGTATTTT
TRBV9,NA,NA,TRBJ2-3,CASSVGGEFRTDTQYF,TGTGCCAGCAGCGTGGGTGGAGAGTTCCGCACAGATACGCAGTATTTT
TRBV19,NA,once,TRBJ1-5,CASTTSAYSNQPQHF,TGTGCCAGTACCACCTCGGCTTATAGCAATCAGCCCCAGCATTTT
TRBV27,NA,NA,TRBJ2-7,CASSLEGPRYEQYF,TGTGCCAGCAGTTTAGAGGGGCCGCGCTACGAGCAGTACTTC
TRBV5-1,NA,once,TRBJ2-3,CASSLDPSGGGSDTQYF,TGCGCCAGCAGCTTGGATCCTAGCGGAGGGGGAAGTGATACGCAGTATTTT
TRBV6-5,NA,NA,TRBJ1-1,CASTSPWGHTEAFF,TGTGCCAGCACCTCCCCGTGGGGACACACTGAAGCTTTCTTT
TRBV11-2,TRBD2,NA,TRBJ2-7,CASSFIAGATYEQYF,TGTGCCAGCAGCTTCATAGCGGGAGCGACCTACGAGCAGTACTTC
TRBV30,TRBD2,many,TRBJ2-1,CAWSWTSTVEQFF,TGTGCCTGGAGTTGGACTAGCACAGTTGAGCAGTTCTTC